This T cell receptor (beta chain) was sequenced during a study of OX40 agonist ivuxolimab in advanced cancers. The CDR3 is 16 residues long. Germline values: CDR1 KGHSH, CDR2 LQKENI. V lost 3 bases to trimming and J lost 4 bases, with 16 bases between them. Sequenced by immunoSEQ multiplex PCR; TCRdb stores in-frame clones only, minus some. Found here are around 60,000 clones, about 85% of them singletons; the top ten hold over 2.5%. This clone was observed a few times. The V and J genes are TRBV18 and TRBJ2-1; D possibly corresponds to TRBD1 (6 bases). This receptor was taken from an adult with an advanced solid tumor such as melanoma, head and neck, liver or kidney cancer. Sample: CD4+ or CD8+ T cells sorted from blood, taken in a trial of the OX40 agonist ivuxolimab. The CDR3 is CASSPTQGVRYNEQFF. As DNA, the CDR3 is TGTGCCAGCTCACCTACACAGGGCGTGCGGTACAATGAGCAGTTCTTC.